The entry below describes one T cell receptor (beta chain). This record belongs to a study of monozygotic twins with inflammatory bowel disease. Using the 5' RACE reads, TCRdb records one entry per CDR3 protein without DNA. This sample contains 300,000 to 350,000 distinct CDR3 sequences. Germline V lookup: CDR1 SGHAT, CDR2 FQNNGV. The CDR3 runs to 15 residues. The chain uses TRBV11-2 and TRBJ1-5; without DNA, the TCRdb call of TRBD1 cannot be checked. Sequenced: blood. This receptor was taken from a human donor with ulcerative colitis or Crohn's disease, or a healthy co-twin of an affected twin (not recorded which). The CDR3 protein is CASSLDRGGNQPQHF.